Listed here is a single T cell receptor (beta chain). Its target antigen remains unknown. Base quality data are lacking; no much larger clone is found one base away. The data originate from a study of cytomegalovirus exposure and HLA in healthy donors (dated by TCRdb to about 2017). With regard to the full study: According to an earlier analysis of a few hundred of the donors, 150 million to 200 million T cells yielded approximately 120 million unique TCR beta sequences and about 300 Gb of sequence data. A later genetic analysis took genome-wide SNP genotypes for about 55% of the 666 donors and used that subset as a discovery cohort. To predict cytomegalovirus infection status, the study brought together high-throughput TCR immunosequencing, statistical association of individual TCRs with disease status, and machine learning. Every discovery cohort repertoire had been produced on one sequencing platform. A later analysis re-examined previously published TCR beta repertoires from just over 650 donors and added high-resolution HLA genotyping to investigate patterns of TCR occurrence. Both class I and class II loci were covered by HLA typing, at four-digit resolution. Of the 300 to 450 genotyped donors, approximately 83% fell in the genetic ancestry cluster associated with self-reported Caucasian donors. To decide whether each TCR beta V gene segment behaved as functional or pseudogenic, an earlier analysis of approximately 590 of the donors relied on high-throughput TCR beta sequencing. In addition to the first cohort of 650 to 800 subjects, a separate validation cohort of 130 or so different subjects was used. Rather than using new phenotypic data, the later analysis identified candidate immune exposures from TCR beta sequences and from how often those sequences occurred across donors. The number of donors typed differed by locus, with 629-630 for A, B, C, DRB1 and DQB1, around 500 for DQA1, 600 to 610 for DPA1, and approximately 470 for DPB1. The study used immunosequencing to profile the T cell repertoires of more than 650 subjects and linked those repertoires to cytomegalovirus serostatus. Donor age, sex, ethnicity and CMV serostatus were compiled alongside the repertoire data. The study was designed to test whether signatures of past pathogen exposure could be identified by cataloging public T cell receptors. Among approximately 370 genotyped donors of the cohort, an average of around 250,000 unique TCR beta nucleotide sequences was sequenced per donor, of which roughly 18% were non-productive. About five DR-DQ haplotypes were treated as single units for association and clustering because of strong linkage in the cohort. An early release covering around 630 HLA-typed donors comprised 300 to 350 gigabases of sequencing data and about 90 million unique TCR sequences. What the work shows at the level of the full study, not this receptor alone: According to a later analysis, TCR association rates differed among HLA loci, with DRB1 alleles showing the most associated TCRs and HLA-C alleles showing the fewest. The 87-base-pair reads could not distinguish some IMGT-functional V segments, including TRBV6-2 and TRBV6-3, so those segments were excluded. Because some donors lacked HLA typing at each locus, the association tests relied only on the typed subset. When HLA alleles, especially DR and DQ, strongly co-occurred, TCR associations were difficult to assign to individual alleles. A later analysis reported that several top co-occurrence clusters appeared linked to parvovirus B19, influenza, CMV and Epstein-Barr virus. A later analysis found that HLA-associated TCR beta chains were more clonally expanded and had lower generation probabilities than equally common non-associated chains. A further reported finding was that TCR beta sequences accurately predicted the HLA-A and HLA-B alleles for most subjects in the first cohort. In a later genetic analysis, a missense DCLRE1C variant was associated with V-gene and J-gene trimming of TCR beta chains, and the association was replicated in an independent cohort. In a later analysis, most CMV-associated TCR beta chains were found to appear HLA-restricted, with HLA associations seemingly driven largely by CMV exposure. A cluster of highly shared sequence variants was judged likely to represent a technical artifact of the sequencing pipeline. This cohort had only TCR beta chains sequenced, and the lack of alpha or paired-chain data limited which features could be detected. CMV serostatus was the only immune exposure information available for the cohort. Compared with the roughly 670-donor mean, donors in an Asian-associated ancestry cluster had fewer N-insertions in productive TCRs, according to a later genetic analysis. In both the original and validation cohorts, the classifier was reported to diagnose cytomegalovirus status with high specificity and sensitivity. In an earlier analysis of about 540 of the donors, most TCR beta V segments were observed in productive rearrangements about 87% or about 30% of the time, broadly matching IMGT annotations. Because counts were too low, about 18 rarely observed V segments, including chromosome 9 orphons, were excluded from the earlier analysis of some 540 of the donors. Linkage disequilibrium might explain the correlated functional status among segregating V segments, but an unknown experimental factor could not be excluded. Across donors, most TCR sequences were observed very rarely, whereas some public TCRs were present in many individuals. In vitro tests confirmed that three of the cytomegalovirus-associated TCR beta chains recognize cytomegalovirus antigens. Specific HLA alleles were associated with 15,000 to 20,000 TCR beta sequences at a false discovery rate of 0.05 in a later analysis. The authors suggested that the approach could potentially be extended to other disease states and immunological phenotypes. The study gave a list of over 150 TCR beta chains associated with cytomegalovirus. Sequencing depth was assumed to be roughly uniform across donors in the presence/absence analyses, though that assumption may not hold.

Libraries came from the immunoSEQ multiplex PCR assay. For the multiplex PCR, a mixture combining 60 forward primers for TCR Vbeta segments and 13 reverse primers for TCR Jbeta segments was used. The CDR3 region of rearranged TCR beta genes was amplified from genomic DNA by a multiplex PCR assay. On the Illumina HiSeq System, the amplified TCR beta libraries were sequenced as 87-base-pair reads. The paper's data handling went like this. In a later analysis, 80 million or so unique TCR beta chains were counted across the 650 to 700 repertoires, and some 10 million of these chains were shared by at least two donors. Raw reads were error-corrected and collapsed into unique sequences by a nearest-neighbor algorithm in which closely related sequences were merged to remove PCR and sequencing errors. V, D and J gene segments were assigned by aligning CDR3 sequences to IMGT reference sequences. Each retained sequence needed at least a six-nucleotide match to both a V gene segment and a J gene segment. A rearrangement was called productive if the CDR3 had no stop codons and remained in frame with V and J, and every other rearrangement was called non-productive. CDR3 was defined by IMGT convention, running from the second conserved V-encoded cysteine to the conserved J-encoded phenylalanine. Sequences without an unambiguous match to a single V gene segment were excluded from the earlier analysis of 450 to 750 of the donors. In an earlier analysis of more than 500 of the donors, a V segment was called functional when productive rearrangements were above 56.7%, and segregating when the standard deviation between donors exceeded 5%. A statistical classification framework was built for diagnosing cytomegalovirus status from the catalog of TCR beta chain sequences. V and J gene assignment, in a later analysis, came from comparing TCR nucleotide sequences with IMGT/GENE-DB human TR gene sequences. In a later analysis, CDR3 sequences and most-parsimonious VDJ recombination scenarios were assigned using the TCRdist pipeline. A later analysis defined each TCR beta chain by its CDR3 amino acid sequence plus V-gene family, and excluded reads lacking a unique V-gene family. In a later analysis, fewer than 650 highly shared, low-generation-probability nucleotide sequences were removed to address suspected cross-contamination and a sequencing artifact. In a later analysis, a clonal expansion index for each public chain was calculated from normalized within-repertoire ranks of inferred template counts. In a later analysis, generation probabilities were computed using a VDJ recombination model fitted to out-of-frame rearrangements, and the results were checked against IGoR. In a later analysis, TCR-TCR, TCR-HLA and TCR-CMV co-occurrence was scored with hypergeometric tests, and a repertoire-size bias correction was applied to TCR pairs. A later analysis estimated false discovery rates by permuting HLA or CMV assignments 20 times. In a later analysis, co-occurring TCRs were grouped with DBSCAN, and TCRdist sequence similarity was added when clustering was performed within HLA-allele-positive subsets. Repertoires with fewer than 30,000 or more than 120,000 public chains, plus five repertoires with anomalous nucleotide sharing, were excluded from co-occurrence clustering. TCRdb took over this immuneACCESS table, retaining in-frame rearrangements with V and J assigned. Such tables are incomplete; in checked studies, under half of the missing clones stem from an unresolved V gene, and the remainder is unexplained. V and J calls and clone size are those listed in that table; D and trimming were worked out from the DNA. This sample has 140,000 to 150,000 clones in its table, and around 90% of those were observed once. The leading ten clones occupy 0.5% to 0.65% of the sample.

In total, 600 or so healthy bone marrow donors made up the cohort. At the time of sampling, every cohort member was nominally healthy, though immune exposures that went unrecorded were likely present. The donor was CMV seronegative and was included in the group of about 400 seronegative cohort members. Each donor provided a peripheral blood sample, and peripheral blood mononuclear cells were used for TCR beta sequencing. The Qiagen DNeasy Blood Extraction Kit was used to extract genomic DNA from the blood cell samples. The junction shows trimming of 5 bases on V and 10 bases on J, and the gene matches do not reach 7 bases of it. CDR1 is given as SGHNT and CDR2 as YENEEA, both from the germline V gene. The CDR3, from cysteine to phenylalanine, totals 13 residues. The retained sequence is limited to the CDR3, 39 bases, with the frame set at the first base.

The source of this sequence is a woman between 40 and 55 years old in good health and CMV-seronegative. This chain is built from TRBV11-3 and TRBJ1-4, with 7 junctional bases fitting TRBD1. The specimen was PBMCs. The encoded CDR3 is CASSPLGGGKLFF. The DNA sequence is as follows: TGTGCCAGCAGCCCCTTAGGGGGCGGAAAACTGTTTTTT. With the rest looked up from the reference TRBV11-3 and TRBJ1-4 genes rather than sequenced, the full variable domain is EAGVVQSPRYKIIEKKQPVAFWCNPISGHNTLYWYLQNLGQGPELLIRYENEEAVDDSQLPKDRFSAERLKGVDSTLKIQPAELGDSAVYLCASSPLGGGKLFFGSGTQLSVL.